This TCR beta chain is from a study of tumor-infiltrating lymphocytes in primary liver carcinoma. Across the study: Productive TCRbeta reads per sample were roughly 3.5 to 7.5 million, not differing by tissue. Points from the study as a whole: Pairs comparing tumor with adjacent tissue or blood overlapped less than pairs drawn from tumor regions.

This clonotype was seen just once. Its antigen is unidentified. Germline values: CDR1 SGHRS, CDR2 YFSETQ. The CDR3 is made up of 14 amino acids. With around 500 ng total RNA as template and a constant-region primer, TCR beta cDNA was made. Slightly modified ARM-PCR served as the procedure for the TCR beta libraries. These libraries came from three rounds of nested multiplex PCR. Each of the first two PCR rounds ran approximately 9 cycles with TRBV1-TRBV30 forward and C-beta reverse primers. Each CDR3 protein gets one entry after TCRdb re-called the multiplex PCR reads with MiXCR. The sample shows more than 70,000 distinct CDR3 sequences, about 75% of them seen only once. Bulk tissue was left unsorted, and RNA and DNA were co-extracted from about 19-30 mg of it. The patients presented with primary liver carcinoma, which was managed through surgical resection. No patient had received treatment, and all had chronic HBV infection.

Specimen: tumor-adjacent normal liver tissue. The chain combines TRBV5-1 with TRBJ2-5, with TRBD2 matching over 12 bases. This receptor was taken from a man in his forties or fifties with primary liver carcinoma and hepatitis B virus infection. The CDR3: CDSSLGLAGETQYF. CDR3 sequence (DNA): TGCGACAGTAGCTTGGGACTAGCGGGAGAGACCCAGTACTTC.